This T cell receptor beta chain emerged from a study of blood T cell repertoires in COVID-19. Original methodology: Amplification from reference gene primers served as the basis for estimated nucleated cell counts. Profiling relied on immunoSEQ multiplex PCR, and the TCRdb table lists in-frame clones only, not all of them. V, J and clone size are taken as reported in that table, and D and trimming were inferred from the DNA itself. The table records 310,000 or so clones, 90% of them present only once. With 1 base removed from V and 0 bases from J, the gap between germline ends came to 13 bases. The CDR3 is 16 residues long. CDR1 and CDR2 (germline): KGHSH, LQKENI. Clinical history as reported by participants underpinned cohort assignment.

This sequence was found in a woman under 30 with acute COVID-19. Material for sequencing was PBMCs or T cells enriched from blood (not recorded which). The chain is built from TRBV18 and TRBJ2-7, with a weak D call TRBD1 (6 bases). CDR3 residues: CASSPRLQGSSYEQYF. The CDR3 DNA reads as TGTGCCAGCTCACCACGGTTACAGGGCTCCTCCTACGAGCAGTACTTC.